The 26 T cell receptor beta chains below were found in one sample sequenced in a study of T cells in Graves' hyperthyroidism and ophthalmopathy. The TCR beta CDR3 regions underwent amplification using RNA transcripts as the source. First-round RT-PCR targeting the TCR CDR3 was performed with the HTBI primer set. TCRdb re-derived calls from the multiplex PCR reads in MiXCR, one entry per CDR3 protein. The sample carries 300,000 to 400,000 distinct CDR3 sequences, 18% recorded once. The specimen was blood. These TCRs come from a woman between 45 and 60 years old with Graves' hyperthyroidism.

The chain carries TRBV6-2 or TRBV6-3 and TRBJ2-1; weak D call: TRBD2 (5 bases). CDR3 length equals 15 residues. CDR1 and CDR2 (germline): MNHEY, SVGEGT. The V end was cut by 5 bases, the J end by 4 bases, with 15 bases between. The CDR3 sequence is CASSNRAAGYNEQFF. In DNA form, the CDR3 reads TGTGCCAGCAGTAATAGAGCGGCCGGTTACAATGAGCAGTTCTTC.

This clonotype has a handful of counts. This chain uses TRBV6-1 with TRBJ2-5; no clear D gene. Trimming left V 2 bases short and J 4 bases short, with 8 bases between. Germline V gives CDR1 MNHNS, CDR2 SASEGT. The CDR3 runs to 13 residues. DNA for the CDR3: TGTGCCAGCAGTGAAACATGGCTAGAGACCCAGTACTTC. Encoded protein: CASSETWLETQYF.

The rearrangement joins TRBV19 to TRBJ2-3; maybe TRBD1 (5 bases). Looked up from germline, CDR1 is LNHDA and CDR2 is SQIVND (reference sequence). Trimming left V 6 bases short and J 0 bases short, with 13 bases between. The CDR3 is 15 residues long. CDR3 sequence reads: CASSPLGVSTDTQYF. For the CDR3, the DNA is TGTGCCAGTAGCCCGCTAGGGGTTAGCACAGATACGCAGTATTTT.

The genes are TRBV5-1 and TRBJ2-5; no firm D call. The CDR3 length is 14 residues. Looked up from germline, CDR1 is SGHRS and CDR2 is YFSETQ. V was trimmed by 0 bases and J by 2 bases, leaving 8 bases between them. CDR3 amino acids: CASSLGALQETQYF. The DNA for the CDR3 is TGCGCCAGCAGCTTGGGGGCCCTGCAAGAGACCCAGTACTTC.

This clonotype was seen repeatedly, ten times or more. CDR3 amino acids: CASSQGLADYNEQFF. CDR3 nucleotides: TGTGCCAGCAGCCAAGGACTAGCGGACTACAATGAGCAGTTCTTC. The chain combines TRBV3-1 with TRBJ2-1; TRBD2 agrees at 9 bases. Looked up from germline, CDR1 is LGHDT and CDR2 is YNNKEL (reference sequence). The junction had 1 base not matched to a gene; V was cut back by 1 base and J by 3 bases. The CDR3 runs 15 residues.

V gene TRBV5-1 combines with J gene TRBJ2-2; no reliable D call. Trimming shortened V by 5 bases and J by 3 bases, and 14 bases separated the two germline ends. The CDR3 covers 15 residues. Germline V gene lookup returns CDR1 SGHRS and CDR2 YFSETQ. In DNA form, the CDR3 reads TGCGCCAGCAGTAAAGAGGACGCGTACACCGGGGAGCTGTTTTTT. It codes for CASSKEDAYTGELFF.

This clonotype was counted between two and nine times. The rearrangement links TRBV14 to TRBJ1-1; no definite D call. This CDR3 is 13 amino acids long. Germline V gene lookup returns CDR1 SGHDN and CDR2 FVKESK. The V end lost 0 bases, the J end lost 3 bases, and 5 bases lay between the germline ends. The CDR3 DNA reads as TGTGCCAGCAGCCAAGAGTGGTACACTGAAGCTTTCTTT. It encodes CASSQEWYTEAFF.

This clonotype was seen more than once but under ten times. This rearrangement joins TRBV10-1 to TRBJ2-3; the D is unclear. Germline CDR1 reads WNHNN; CDR2 reads SYGVQD (reference sequence). The CDR3 has 11 amino acids. The ends were cut back, 3 bases at V and 7 bases at J, with 5 bases in the middle. CDR3 in DNA: TGCGCCAGCAGTGACTCCAATACGCAGTATTTT. It specifies CASSDSNTQYF.

This clonotype showed up many times. This chain joins TRBV6-1 and TRBJ1-3, with D perhaps matching TRBD1 (5 bases). The CDR3 has 12 residues. CDR1 is MNHNS and CDR2 is SASEGT in the germline V gene. V was trimmed by 4 bases and J by 14 bases, leaving 15 bases between them. CDR3 nucleotide sequence: TGTGCCAGCAGTGGGGACTCCCCTGGGCTATATTTT. Its translation: CASSGDSPGLYF.

The chain links TRBV27 to TRBJ2-3; D might be TRBD2 (7 bases). CDR3 size: 17 residues. V was clipped by 6 bases and J by 4 bases, with 23 bases between them. Germline V gene lookup returns CDR1 MNHEY and CDR2 SMNVEV (reference sequence). In DNA form, the CDR3 reads TGTGCCAGCAGCCGGGGAGGGGGGGCCGGTTATTCAGATACGCAGTATTTT. Amino acids: CASSRGGGAGYSDTQYF.

This clonotype occurred many times. J is TRBJ2-7 and V is TRBV30; 7 bases line up with TRBD1. Trimming removed 8 bases from V and 3 bases from J; junction bases left unmatched: 10. The germline gives CDR1 GTSNPN, CDR2 SVGIG (reference sequence). The CDR3 extends over 13 amino acids. This CDR3 is CAGKTAGGYEQYV. As DNA, the CDR3 is TGTGCCGGAAAAACGGCAGGGGGCTACGAGCAGTACGTC.

At least ten counts were recorded for this clonotype. This chain joins TRBV7-9 and TRBJ2-7; TRBD2 matches at 12 bases. V trimming: 6 bases; J trimming: 4 bases; junction bases outside the gene matches: 7. CDR1 SEHNR and CDR2 FQNEAQ come from the germline V gene (reference sequence). The CDR3 is 15 residues long. The CDR3 bases are TGTGCCAGCAGTAAGTCGACTAGCGGGAGTTACGAGCAGTACTTC. Residues: CASSKSTSGSYEQYF.

This clonotype was counted between two and nine times. V is TRBV20-1 and J is TRBJ2-2; TRBD2 is a possible D gene (5 bases). With 0 bases removed from V and 5 bases from J, the gap between germline ends came to 16 bases. Germline-derived CDR1 and CDR2 are DFQATT and SNEGSKA (reference sequence). This CDR3 has 16 residues. The CDR3 nucleotides read TGCAGTGCTAGAGAGAGGTTGAGGGTTGGAACCGGGGAGCTGTTTTTT. Its translation: CSARERLRVGTGELFF.

This clonotype occurred many times. The chain employs TRBV2 and TRBJ2-1, with 13 bases fitting TRBD2. The CDR3 runs 15 residues. Germline CDR1 SNHLY, CDR2 FYNNEI. V dropped 4 bases and J dropped 7; count of bases not matched to a gene: 4. The CDR3 is CASSGTSGGVNEQFF. The CDR3 region has the DNA TGTGCCAGCAGTGGAACTAGCGGGGGGGTTAATGAGCAGTTCTTC.

There are a few counts of this clonotype. The chain uses TRBV30 and TRBJ1-3; the D is unclear. The V end lost 1 base, the J end lost 2 bases, and 6 bases lay between the germline ends. Germline assignment: CDR1 GTSNPN and CDR2 SVGIG (reference sequence). The length of the CDR3 is 13 residues. CDR3 sequence reads: CAWSGMPGNTIYF. The CDR3 region has the DNA TGTGCCTGGAGTGGGATGCCTGGAAACACCATATATTTT.

This clonotype was counted only a few times. V and J are TRBV29-1 and TRBJ2-3; the D is unclear. In germline, CDR1 is SQVTM, CDR2 ANQGSEA. CDR3 length: 15 amino acids. V lost 7 bases, J lost 2 bases, and 19 bases lay in between. The DNA for the CDR3 is TGCAGCGCAACAGACCCATATAGCTCCACAGATACGCAGTATTTT. Translating gives CSATDPYSSTDTQYF.

For this clonotype: A much larger clone differs from this one at a single base, so this may be a read error. Here the CDR3 reads CASSSLTNTEAFF. DNA of the CDR3: TGTGCCAGCAGCTCCCTTACAAACACTGAAGCTTTCTTT. The chain carries TRBV11-2 and TRBJ1-1; D is unresolved. The germline V gene encodes CDR1 SGHAT and CDR2 FQNNGV. CDR3 length equals 13 residues. With 4 bases removed from V and 2 bases from J, the gap between germline ends came to 8 bases. Together with reference TRBV11-2 and TRBJ1-1, the CDR3 gives the full variable domain: EAGVAQSPRYKIIEKRQSVAFWCNPISGHATLYWYQQILGQGPKLLIQFQNNGVVDDSQLPKDRFSAERLKGVDSTLKIQPAKLEDSAVYLCASSSLTNTEAFFGQGTRLTVV.

This clonotype has a count of ten or more. The J gene is TRBJ2-3, the V gene TRBV3-1; 8 bases map to TRBD1. V was clipped by 6 bases and J by 4 bases; unmatched bases: 18. There are 18 residues in the CDR3. Germline V gene lookup returns CDR1 LGHDT and CDR2 YNNKEL (reference sequence). CDR3 amino acids: CASSLKIPGQAGADTQYF. CDR3 sequence (DNA): TGTGCCAGCAGTCTTAAAATTCCGGGACAGGCCGGTGCAGATACGCAGTATTTT.

V gene TRBV19 combines with J gene TRBJ1-3; 7 bases agree with TRBD1. The V gene end was trimmed by 5 bases and the J gene end by 7 bases; junction bases not matched to a gene: 11. CDR1 is LNHDA and CDR2 is SQIVND in the germline V gene (reference sequence). The CDR3 covers 15 residues. This CDR3 is CASSSTSGTVNTIYF. In DNA form, the CDR3 reads TGTGCCAGTAGTTCGACCTCCGGGACAGTGAACACCATATATTTT.

The chain joins TRBV29-1 to TRBJ2-7, with a possible D match to TRBD1 (6 bases). The V end was cut by 6 bases, the J end by 3 bases, with 18 bases between. This CDR3 contains 14 residues. Per germline, CDR1 SQVTM and CDR2 ANQGSEA. Here the CDR3 DNA reads TGCAGCGTGGCCGGGATTGGGGGCTACTACGAGCAGTACTTC. This codes for CSVAGIGGYYEQYF.

This sequence joins TRBV9 and TRBJ1-2; D uncertain. Germline values: CDR1 SGDLS, CDR2 YYNGEE. V was trimmed by 0 bases and J by 6 bases, leaving 9 bases between them. There are 13 residues in the CDR3. Here the CDR3 DNA reads TGTGCCAGCAGCGTAGAGGAGGGAGATGGCTACACCTTC. As protein: CASSVEEGDGYTF.

This clonotype was observed a handful of times. The CDR3 spells CASSRSGGTGELFF. The CDR3 DNA reads TGTGCCAGCAGTCGGAGCGGGGGGACCGGGGAGCTGTTTTTT. V and J are TRBV6-1 and TRBJ2-2; TRBD2 matches 9 bases. The CDR3 is 14 residues long. The J segment lost 5 bases and the V segment lost 5 bases, leaving 3 bases of the junction unmatched. Germline V gives CDR1 MNHNS, CDR2 SASEGT.

CDR3: CATSQISGELFF. CDR3 nucleotide sequence: TGTGCCACCAGCCAAATTTCCGGGGAGCTGTTTTTT. V is TRBV24-1 and J is TRBJ2-2; D is uncertain. Trimming pared 7 bases from V and 6 bases from J, leaving 8 bases between. Germline V gene data show CDR1 as KGHDR and CDR2 as SFDVKD. The CDR3 runs 12 residues.

A word on this clonotype: Since a much larger clone is just one base distant, this may be a read error. The chain links TRBV5-1 to TRBJ2-1, with D perhaps TRBD1 (5 bases). Germline CDR1 SGHRS, CDR2 YFSETQ. V lost 0 bases and J 10 bases, leaving 14 bases between the germline ends. The CDR3 runs to 14 residues. The CDR3 DNA sequence: TGCGCCAGCAGCTTGGTAGTACAGGATGACGAGCAGTTCTTC. Its translation: CASSLVVQDDEQFF.

CDR3 sequence (DNA): TGCGCCAGCAGCTTACAGGGTAACGATTCACCCCTCCACTTT. Its translation: CASSLQGNDSPLHF. V gene TRBV5-1 combines with J gene TRBJ1-6; tentative D call: TRBD1 (6 bases). Germline CDR1 is SGHRS and CDR2 is YFSETQ. V was pared by 2 bases and J by 8 bases, with 11 bases between. This CDR3 spans 14 amino acids.

The rearrangement joins TRBV19 to TRBJ2-7; possible D gene TRBD2, 5 bases. Germline V lookup: CDR1 LNHDA, CDR2 SQIVND (reference sequence). The CDR3 sequence is 15 residues long. Between the trimmed V and J ends, which lost 5 bases and 6 bases, there was a span of 20 bases. This chain's CDR3 is CASSVQTGGGSEQYF. Here the CDR3 DNA reads TGTGCCAGTAGTGTCCAGACCGGCGGAGGCTCCGAGCAGTACTTC.